Listed below are T cell receptor beta chains from one sample, sequenced in a study of blood T cell repertoires in COVID-19. Sequenced by immunoSEQ multiplex PCR; TCRdb stores in-frame clones only, minus some. This sample has 250,000 to 300,000 clones, with 91% found just once. The sequencing input was peripheral blood. The receptors were gathered from a woman younger than 45 with COVID-19, enrolled during active disease. The CDR3 runs from the conserved cysteine through the conserved F or W. The D gene is left open where the match is weak. Not every row has a clone size; where given, it reads once, few, many or a size class.

>TRBV7-9|once|TRBJ2-5|TRBD1
CASSLTGGPQETQYF
>TRBV5-8|NA|TRBJ2-3|NA
CASSFAFTDTQYF
>TRBV30|NA|TRBJ1-5|TRBD1
CAWRTGGRQPQHF
>TRBV5-1|once|TRBJ1-3|TRBD1
CASSSQGASGNTIYF
>TRBV7-2|once|TRBJ1-1|NA
CASSREGGNTEAFF
>TRBV7-9|NA|TRBJ2-2|NA
CASSLADGTRNTGELFF
>TRBV5-1|NA|TRBJ1-6|TRBD1
CASSSDREESPLHF
>TRBV3-1/TRBV3-2|once|TRBJ1-5|TRBD1
CASSQSGTGAYQPQHF
>TRBV11-2|NA|TRBJ1-4|TRBD1
CASSLERDRNEKLFF
>TRBV10-3|NA|TRBJ1-1|NA
CATRQWAEKAFF
>TRBV4-2|NA|TRBJ1-1|NA
CASGEVGQLNTEAFF
>TRBV5-1|NA|TRBJ2-7|NA
CASSLALAGEGEQYF
>TRBV30|NA|TRBJ1-1|NA
CALGVRLATEAFF
>TRBV10-3|NA|TRBJ2-7|TRBD1
CAISDGDRGNF
>TRBV5-6|NA|TRBJ2-7|NA
CASSPKNKRSTYEQYF
>TRBV5-5|NA|TRBJ2-3|TRBD2
CASSLVLAGSTDTQYF
>TRBV3-1/TRBV3-2|NA|TRBJ2-5|TRBD1
CASSQDNRGLEETQYF
>TRBV7-8|NA|TRBJ1-5|NA
CASSLENGENQPQHF
>TRBV3-1/TRBV3-2|few|TRBJ1-3|NA
CASSRVAGNTIYF
>TRBV5-1|NA|TRBJ1-4|TRBD1
CASSLVTGGEEKLFF
>TRBV10-1|NA|TRBJ2-3|NA
CASSVVRGSTTDTQYF
>TRBV5-6|NA|TRBJ1-2|TRBD1
CASSLAGQEQLGSF
>TRBV4-1|NA|TRBJ2-4|TRBD2
CASSQESQRGKNIQYF
>TRBV9|NA|TRBJ2-7|NA
CASSPPGQLYEQYF
>TRBV11-2|NA|TRBJ2-5|NA
CASSLDAGSERETQYF
>TRBV5-1|NA|TRBJ2-5|TRBD2
CASSLGVAGGLQETQYF
>TRBV5-4|NA|TRBJ2-5|TRBD2
CASSFKAGGQETQYF
>TRBV9|NA|TRBJ2-4|NA
CASSVESSGNIQYF
>TRBV29-1|NA|TRBJ2-1|NA
CSLLQVSYNEQFF
>TRBV11-2|NA|TRBJ2-1|TRBD2
CASSKPLGLAGGSYNEQFF
>TRBV9|NA|TRBJ1-2|TRBD1
CASSVATGVIYGYTF
>TRBV6-5|NA|TRBJ2-7|NA
CASSYNSGEREQYF
>TRBV2|NA|TRBJ1-2|TRBD1
CASSENRGRGGYTF
>TRBV11-2|NA|TRBJ2-1|NA
CASSLGTEQFF
>TRBV6-4|NA|TRBJ2-2|NA
CASSFTSQSGELFF